The following is a TCR beta chain sequence with its context. This entry belongs to a study of blood T cell repertoires in COVID-19. Study-level information: The samples span acute and convalescent COVID-19 from the United States, Italy and Spain. T cells, B-cell-depleted T cells, or PBMCs supplied cDNA or gDNA.

Authors' analysis steps: The authors estimated nucleated cell counts from reference gene primer amplification. TCRdb keeps only in-frame clones here, not all; method: immunoSEQ multiplex PCR. For V, J and clone size, that table is used; D and trimming come from the DNA. The sample lists around 300,000 clones, about 83% occurring once. The CDR3 contains 14 residues. Between the trimmed V and J ends, which lost 0 bases and 8 bases, there was a span of 13 bases. The germline gives CDR1 MNHNS, CDR2 SASEGT. The sequencing input was peripheral blood. The clonotype originates from a man aged 25-45 years with active or convalescent COVID-19. This chain connects TRBV6-1 to TRBJ1-2; no firm D call. CDR3 protein: CASSEALEPEGYTF. DNA of the CDR3: TGTGCCAGCAGTGAAGCGCTGGAGCCGGAGGGCTACACCTTC.